The T cell receptor (beta chain) described here comes from a study of identical twins. Study outcomes and limitations: Out-of-frame beta chain sequences displayed weaker excess sharing between twins. Among monozygotic twins, out-of-frame TCR alpha sharing exceeded what models predicted. Without tracking the same donors, conclusions rested on cross-sectional statistical analysis.

Note on this clonotype: Its specificity is not known.

Germline CDR1 SGHTA, CDR2 FQGTGA. This CDR3 spans 14 amino acids. Trimming took off 2 bases at V and 5 bases at J, with 11 bases between the two ends. Template switching supplied a universal primer site; unique molecular identifiers were carried on the cDNA. Using its own MiXCR run on the 5' RACE reads, TCRdb lists one record per CDR3 protein. Among around 960,000 distinct CDR3 sequences listed, 9% to 15% were seen once. The same sample was also used in a study of yellow fever vaccine responses in identical twins.

The chain links TRBV7-3 to TRBJ2-3, with D tentatively TRBD2 (5 bases). The sequencing input was PBMCs. The source is a young woman in good health. The CDR3 DNA is TGTGCCAGCAGCTTAGGTGGGAGTTTAGATACGCAGTATTTT. Its translation is CASSLGGSLDTQYF.